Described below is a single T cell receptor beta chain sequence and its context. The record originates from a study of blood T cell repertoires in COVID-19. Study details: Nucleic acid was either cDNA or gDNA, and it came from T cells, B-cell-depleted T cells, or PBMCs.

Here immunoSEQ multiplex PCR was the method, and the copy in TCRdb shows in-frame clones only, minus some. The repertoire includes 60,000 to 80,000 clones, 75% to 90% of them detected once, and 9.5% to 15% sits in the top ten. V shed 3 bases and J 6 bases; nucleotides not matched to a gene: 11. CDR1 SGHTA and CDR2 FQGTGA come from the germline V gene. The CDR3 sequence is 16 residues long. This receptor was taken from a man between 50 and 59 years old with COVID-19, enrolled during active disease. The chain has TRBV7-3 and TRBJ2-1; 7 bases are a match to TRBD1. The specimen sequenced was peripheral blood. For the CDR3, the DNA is TGTGCCAGCAGCTTCACCGACAGGGTCTCGGGCAATGAGCAGTTCTTC. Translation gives CASSFTDRVSGNEQFF.